The rows below give T cell receptor beta chains drawn from one sample of a study of T-cell memory formation after mild COVID-19. TCRdb re-called the 5' RACE reads with MiXCR, one entry per CDR3 protein. The table records fewer than 35,000 distinct CDR3 sequences, about 16% of them present only once. The sequenced sample was PBMCs or a T cell subset sorted from them (not recorded which). The receptors originated from an adult who had mild COVID-19 (a few samples of this study predate the infection). Cell type and time point are not known. CDR3s include the opening cysteine and the closing phenylalanine or tryptophan. A D gene is named only where the DNA matches it firmly. Rows may omit the clone size; those that give it use once, few, many or a size class.

V: TRBV7-2; J: TRBJ2-7; D: TRBD2; size: -; DNA: TGTGCCAGCAGCCTAAGACTAGCGGGAGGGCCATACGAGCAGTACTTC; CDR3: CASSLRLAGGPYEQYF
V: TRBV7-2; J: TRBJ2-3; D: -; size: medium-sized; DNA: TGTGCCAGCAGCTTTGGACGGATCACAGATACGCAGTATTTT; CDR3: CASSFGRITDTQYF
V: TRBV12-3/TRBV12-4; J: TRBJ2-7; D: -; size: medium-sized; DNA: TGTGCCAGCAGTTACGGTACAGGCTCGTACGAGCAGTACTTC; CDR3: CASSYGTGSYEQYF
V: TRBV12-3/TRBV12-4; J: TRBJ1-3; D: -; size: -; DNA: TGTGCCAGCAGTCCTCTCTCCGACTCCCTCCTCTCTGGAAACACCATATATTTT; CDR3: CASSPLSDSLLSGNTIYF
V: TRBV4-3; J: TRBJ2-1; D: -; size: many; DNA: TGCGCCAGCAGCCAAGAGGGGCGACTGGGCGGGTACAATGAGCAGTTCTTC; CDR3: CASSQEGRLGGYNEQFF
V: TRBV7-3; J: TRBJ2-7; D: -; size: -; DNA: TGTGCCAGCAGCTTGACGGATGCCTACGAGCAGTACTTC; CDR3: CASSLTDAYEQYF
V: TRBV6-5; J: TRBJ2-2; D: -; size: -; DNA: TGTGCCAGCAGTTACCCAACCGGGGAGCTGTTTTTT; CDR3: CASSYPTGELFF
V: TRBV5-1; J: TRBJ1-1; D: -; size: many; DNA: TGCGCCAGCAGCTTACAACGGTTTAACACTGAAGCTTTCTTT; CDR3: CASSLQRFNTEAFF
V: TRBV7-8; J: TRBJ2-3; D: -; size: many; DNA: TGTGCCAGCAGCCCCGGCGCGGGCTATAACACAGATACGCAGTATTTT; CDR3: CASSPGAGYNTDTQYF
V: TRBV7-9; J: TRBJ2-3; D: TRBD1; size: -; DNA: TGTGCCAGCAGCTCCGCCCCCGGGACAGGGAGAGGCACAGATACGCAGTATTTT; CDR3: CASSSAPGTGRGTDTQYF
V: TRBV6-2/TRBV6-3; J: TRBJ2-3; D: -; size: many; DNA: TGTGCCAGCAGTTACTCGAGCGTCTTCGTCGATACGCAGTATTTT; CDR3: CASSYSSVFVDTQYF
V: TRBV18; J: TRBJ2-1; D: TRBD2; size: few; DNA: TGTGCCAGCTCACCTACACTAGCGGCGGACACCATGGGAGAGCAGTTCTTC; CDR3: CASSPTLAADTMGEQFF
V: TRBV12-3/TRBV12-4; J: TRBJ1-4; D: -; size: many; DNA: TGTGCCAGCAGCCCCGGGGTGCGTGGTCCTAATGAAAAACTGTTTTTT; CDR3: CASSPGVRGPNEKLFF
V: TRBV20-1; J: TRBJ1-1; D: -; size: -; DNA: TGCAGTGCTAGTCGCCAGACGATGAACACTGAAGCTTTCTTT; CDR3: CSASRQTMNTEAFF
V: TRBV29-1; J: TRBJ1-5; D: TRBD1; size: -; DNA: TGCAGCGTCCGGACAGGGGAGGGAGGACAGCCCCAGCATTTT; CDR3: CSVRTGEGGQPQHF